This is a list of T cell receptor beta chains from one sample in a study of T cell responses to AZD1222 COVID-19 vaccine. Sequenced by immunoSEQ multiplex PCR; TCRdb stores in-frame clones only, minus some. The sample contains 130,000 or so clones, 92% of which appear only once. The sample in question was peripheral blood, obtained on day 0 of AZD1222 vaccination. These receptors came from an adult in good health. Both conserved end residues are part of each CDR3. D genes are given only for firm matches. The size entry is marked missing in some rows and otherwise reads once, few, many or a size class.

J gene | D gene | V gene | clone size | CDR3 DNA | CDR3 protein
TRBJ1-1 | NA | TRBV29-1 | NA | TGCAGCGTTGAAGACTCGGGACTGTACACTGAAGCTTTCTTT | CSVEDSGLYTEAFF
TRBJ1-1 | NA | TRBV6-2/TRBV6-3 | once | TGTGCCAGCAGTTTGGACATAAACACTGAAGCTTTCTTT | CASSLDINTEAFF
TRBJ1-5 | TRBD1 | TRBV28 | NA | TGTGCCAGCAGTCAAATTCAGGGGGCGCGCAATCAGCCCCAGCATTTT | CASSQIQGARNQPQHF
TRBJ1-5 | NA | TRBV6-5 | NA | TGTGCCAGTACCCGGGGCCTTGGCAATCAGCCCCAGCATTTT | CASTRGLGNQPQHF
TRBJ1-1 | NA | TRBV29-1 | once | TGCAGCGTGATGACAGACATGAACACTGAAGCTTTCTTT | CSVMTDMNTEAFF
TRBJ2-5 | NA | TRBV6-5 | NA | TGTGCCAGCAGTTACTACGGGGGCGCGGGATGGGAGACCCAGTACTTC | CASSYYGGAGWETQYF
TRBJ1-2 | NA | TRBV12-3/TRBV12-4 | NA | TGTGCCAGCAGTTTATTCGGCTATGGCTACACCTTC | CASSLFGYGYTF
TRBJ1-2 | TRBD1 | TRBV5-6 | NA | TGTGCCAGCAGCTTGGGGATGACAGGGGTCTATGGCTACACCTTC | CASSLGMTGVYGYTF
TRBJ1-2 | NA | TRBV2 | NA | TGTGCCAGCAGTGTAGAGAAAGGAGCTAACTATGGCTACACCTTC | CASSVEKGANYGYTF
TRBJ2-2 | NA | TRBV5-1 | once | TGCGCCAGCAGCTTCCTCACCGGGGAGCTGTTTTTT | CASSFLTGELFF
TRBJ2-1 | NA | TRBV5-1 | NA | TGCGCCAGCAGCCGCCAAAGGGGGGATGAGCAGTTCTTC | CASSRQRGDEQFF